The clone carrying this T cell receptor beta chain occurred once. Antigen unknown. Germline V gives CDR1 SGHNT, CDR2 YYREEE (reference sequence). Trimming removed 4 bases from V and 5 bases from J; junction bases left unmatched: 11. This CDR3 has 16 residues. Primers for the PCR totalled 60 Vbeta and 13 Jbeta. Some clones are missing from TCRdb's copy, which holds only in-frame ones; the method was immunoSEQ multiplex PCR. The sample lists more than 110,000 clones, about four fifths occurring once. These data come from a study of cytomegalovirus exposure and HLA in healthy donors. Overall study results and limits: The authors excluded some V segments, including TRBV6-2 and TRBV6-3, as indistinguishable.

This chain joins TRBV5-4 and TRBJ2-1; TRBD1 matches 8 bases. Sequenced: PBMCs. The receptor comes from a man aged 25 to 40 in good health and CMV-seronegative. The DNA for the CDR3 is TGTGCCAGCAGCCGGGCCGCAGGGACAGGAGACAATGAGCAGTTCTTC. Translated, it gives CASSRAAGTGDNEQFF.